This entry lists 26 T cell receptor beta chains sequenced from one sample in a study of OX40 agonist ivuxolimab in advanced cancers. Sequencing used immunoSEQ multiplex PCR; TCRdb keeps in-frame clones, though not all of them. The sample records roughly 13,000 clones, around 77% being singletons. Sample: CD4+ or CD8+ T cells sorted from blood, taken in a trial of the OX40 agonist ivuxolimab. The receptor set was obtained from an adult with an advanced solid tumor such as melanoma, head and neck, liver or kidney cancer.

This rearrangement joins TRBV10-3 to TRBJ1-2; D is unresolved. Germline values: CDR1 ENHRY, CDR2 SYGVKD. Between the trimmed V and J ends, which lost 1 base and 8 bases, there was a span of 11 bases. The CDR3 length is 13 residues. The chain's CDR3 is CAISEWEREGYTF. CDR3 nucleotides: TGTGCCATCAGTGAGTGGGAGAGGGAAGGCTACACCTTC.

This clone has more than one count but fewer than ten. This chain links TRBV10-2 with TRBJ2-7, with 8 bases matching TRBD1. Germline V gene sequence: CDR1 WSHSY, CDR2 SAAADI. J gave up 1 base and V 8 bases, and 10 bases lay outside the gene matches. The CDR3 spans 15 residues. CDR3 nucleotide sequence: TGCGCCAGCCTCCAGCCCGGGACAGGTTCCTACGAGCAGTACTTC. Translated: CASLQPGTGSYEQYF.

As to this clone: An end of the junction does not agree with germline; a read error may underlie this. The V gene is TRBV7-7, the J gene TRBJ2-5; 9 nucleotides line up with TRBD2. The CDR3 contains 17 residues. The germline CDR1 and CDR2 sequences are SSHAT and FNYEAQ (reference sequence). In nucleotides, the CDR3 is TGTGCTAGCAGCTTAGCGCTGGGGGCGGGAGGGGCTGAGACCCAGTACTTC. Encoded protein: CASSLALGAGGAETQYF.

The chain recombines TRBV7-2 with TRBJ1-1; maybe TRBD1 (5 bases). The germline V and J ends were trimmed by 6 bases and 5 bases, with 19 bases remaining between them. The CDR3 consists of 15 residues. Germline CDR1 SGHTA, CDR2 FQGNSA. CDR3 bases: TGTGCCAGCAGACCCGGAAAAGGGGCTCGAACTGAAGCTTTCTTT. This sequence encodes CASRPGKGARTEAFF.

This clone was observed a single time. The chain carries TRBV5-1 and TRBJ1-6; weak D call: TRBD1 (6 bases). This CDR3 has 14 residues. Trimming cost V 0 bases and J 8 bases, with 9 bases left between them. Germline V lookup: CDR1 SGHRS, CDR2 YFSETQ. Here the CDR3 DNA reads TGCGCCAGCAGCTTGGGACAGGAGTATTCACCCCTCCACTTT. Translating gives CASSLGQEYSPLHF.

V gene TRBV27 combines with J gene TRBJ2-7; TRBD2 might be the D (6 bases). Germline V gene lookup returns CDR1 MNHEY and CDR2 SMNVEV (reference sequence). V gave up 1 base and J gave up 4 bases, with 14 bases separating them. This CDR3 is 15 amino acids long. This chain's CDR3 is CASSLFAGLLYEQYF. The CDR3 nucleotides are TGTGCCAGCAGTTTATTCGCGGGGCTTCTGTACGAGCAGTACTTC.

This clone came up once. V usage is TRBV9 and J usage is TRBJ2-3, with 13 bases that match TRBD2. J was trimmed by 5 bases and V by 3 bases; bases with no gene match: 3. Germline-derived CDR1 and CDR2 are SGDLS and YYNGEE. The CDR3 has 15 residues. CDR3 coding DNA: TGTGCCAGCAGCGCCGGACTAGCGGGAGAAGATACGCAGTATTTT. It codes for CASSAGLAGEDTQYF.

The V gene is TRBV6-1, the J gene TRBJ2-5; 10 bases map to TRBD1. This CDR3 is 14 amino acids long. V shed 7 bases, J shed 2 bases, and the junction held 4 bases outside the gene matches. Per germline, CDR1 MNHNS and CDR2 SASEGT. The CDR3 reads CASTGQGPQETQYF. The CDR3 region has the DNA TGTGCCAGCACGGGACAGGGGCCGCAAGAGACCCAGTACTTC.

The chain uses TRBV29-1 and TRBJ2-3, with 7 bases that match TRBD2. Trimming took 4 bases from V and 5 from J; bases not matched to a gene: 9. CDR3 length: 14 amino acids. From germline, CDR1 is SQVTM and CDR2 ANQGSEA. CDR3 bases: TGCAGCGTTGGCCTGGCGGGAGTTATAGATACGCAGTATTTT. Translated: CSVGLAGVIDTQYF.

V usage is TRBV7-3 and J usage is TRBJ2-3; the D call may be TRBD1 or TRBD2 (6 bases each). From germline, CDR1 is SGHTA and CDR2 FQGTGA. The CDR3 length is 18 residues. The V end was cut by 0 bases, the J end by 2 bases, with 18 bases between. The CDR3 spells CASSLTSGGLGFTDTQYF. Written as DNA, the CDR3 is TGTGCCAGCAGCTTAACGAGTGGGGGGCTAGGATTCACAGATACGCAGTATTTT.

This chain connects TRBV7-9 to TRBJ2-1, with 11 bases aligning to TRBD2. The CDR3 has 15 residues. The germline V gene has CDR1 SEHNR and CDR2 FQNEAQ (reference sequence). V lost 2 bases to trimming and J lost 7 bases; unmatched junction nucleotides: 4. CDR3 DNA sequence: TGTGCCAGCAGCTTAACTACTAGCGGGAGTAATGAGCAGTTCTTC. Amino acids: CASSLTTSGSNEQFF.

CDR3 loop: CASSAPDSANYGYTF. The CDR3 DNA is TGTGCCAGCAGCGCCCCGGACAGCGCTAACTATGGCTACACCTTC. The chain recombines TRBV7-9 with TRBJ1-2; D is perhaps TRBD1 (6 bases). The ends were cut back, 5 bases at V and 0 bases at J, with 13 bases in the middle. Germline assignment: CDR1 SEHNR and CDR2 FQNEAQ (reference sequence). The length of the CDR3 is 15 residues.

This chain uses TRBV21-1 with TRBJ2-7; TRBD1 is the table's D call and was not checked against the DNA. TRBV21-1 is a pseudogene. The CDR3 totals 14 residues. The CDR3 DNA reads as TGTGCCAGCAGCAAAGTCCGGGACAGGGACGAGCAGTACTTC. As protein: CASSKVRDRDEQYF.

This chain joins TRBV4-1 and TRBJ2-1; D assignment may be TRBD1 or TRBD2 (6 bases each). CDR1 MGHRA and CDR2 YSYEKL come from the germline V gene. The V end lost 0 bases, the J end lost 6 bases, and 18 bases lay between the germline ends. The CDR3 is 17 residues long. The CDR3 DNA reads TGCGCCAGCAGCCAAGACCCGGGGGCTGGTCTCAGCAATGAGCAGTTCTTC. This translates into CASSQDPGAGLSNEQFF.

The chain uses TRBV7-3 and TRBJ2-1; 11 positions agree with TRBD2. The germline gives CDR1 SGHTA, CDR2 FQGTGA. V lost 5 bases to trimming and J lost 8 bases; unmatched junction nucleotides: 8. The CDR3 is made up of 15 amino acids. The CDR3 spells CASSAGLAGFDEQFF. The DNA of the CDR3 is TGTGCCAGCAGCGCCGGACTAGCGGGTTTTGATGAGCAGTTCTTC.

This chain uses TRBV9 with TRBJ2-3, with TRBD2 matching over 12 bases. Germline assignment: CDR1 SGDLS and CDR2 YYNGEE. This CDR3 is built from 16 residues. Unmatched junction bases numbered 4, after V lost 4 bases and J lost 1 base. The CDR3 DNA follows: TGTGCCAGCAGCCCCCGACTAGCGGGAGGCACAGATACGCAGTATTTT. As protein: CASSPRLAGGTDTQYF.

The chain recombines TRBV2 with TRBJ2-1; TRBD2 matches at 11 bases. This CDR3 comprises 16 residues. Per germline, CDR1 SNHLY and CDR2 FYNNEI. V trimming: 3 bases; J trimming: 3 bases; junction bases outside the gene matches: 4. For the CDR3, the DNA is TGTGCCAGCAGTGACACTAGCGGGGGAAACTACAATGAGCAGTTCTTC. This encodes CASSDTSGGNYNEQFF.

The chain has TRBV7-8 and TRBJ1-1; D call uncertain. The CDR3 sequence is 14 residues long. V was shortened by 1 base and J by 5 bases, with 11 bases between the two germline ends. Per the germline V gene, CDR1 is SGHVS and CDR2 is FQNEAQ. CDR3 DNA: TGTGCCAGCAGCTTAGTAGAGATTCGTACTGAAGCTTTCTTT. Protein sequence: CASSLVEIRTEAFF.

V and J are TRBV5-8 and TRBJ1-5; 9 bases are shared with TRBD1. In germline, CDR1 is SGHTS, CDR2 YDEGEE. Trimming cost V 5 bases and J 7 bases; bases outside gene matches: 7. The CDR3 extends over 14 amino acids. CDR3 coding DNA: TGTGCCAGCAGTACAGACAGGGGGGGGCAGCCCCAGCATTTT. Translated, it gives CASSTDRGGQPQHF.

This clone was seen a single time. The gene calls are TRBV11-2 and TRBJ2-7, with 11 positions matching TRBD1. V was pared by 0 bases and J by 3 bases, with 4 bases of the junction left unmatched. The CDR3 has 16 residues. Germline CDR1 is SGHAT and CDR2 is FQNNGV. The CDR3 is CASSLDGQGAFYEQYF. In DNA form, the CDR3 reads TGTGCCAGCAGCTTAGATGGACAGGGGGCTTTCTACGAGCAGTACTTC.

This rearrangement joins TRBV6-1 to TRBJ1-4; D call uncertain. The CDR3 runs 11 residues. The germline V gene has CDR1 MNHNS and CDR2 SASEGT. V was shortened by 7 bases and J by 1 base, with 1 base between the two germline ends. As DNA, the CDR3 is TGTGCCAGCAAAACTAATGAAAAACTGTTTTTT. Translating it yields CASKTNEKLFF.

J is TRBJ2-7 and V is TRBV9; D remains unclear. Germline CDR1 reads SGDLS; CDR2 reads YYNGEE. The CDR3 is made up of 14 amino acids. V was shortened by 2 bases and J by 2 bases, with 11 bases between the two germline ends. The CDR3 bases are TGTGCCAGCAGCGTTCTGGAAGTACCCTACGAGCAGTACTTC. The encoded protein is CASSVLEVPYEQYF. Drawing the rest from reference TRBV9 and TRBJ2-7, the complete variable domain is DSGVTQTPKHLITATGQRVTLRCSPRSGDLSVYWYQQSLDQGLQFLIQYYNGEERAKGNILERFSAQQFPDLHSELNLSSLELGDSALYFCASSVLEVPYEQYFGPGTRLTVT.

The chain employs TRBV7-2 and TRBJ2-5, with D unresolved. The CDR3 contains 16 residues. Trimming pared 5 bases from V and 5 bases from J, leaving 21 bases between. CDR1 is SGHTA and CDR2 is FQGNSA in the germline V gene. The CDR3 DNA sequence: TGTGCCAGCAGCCTACCCGCTCCGCGGAATTGGGAGACCCAGTACTTC. Amino acid sequence: CASSLPAPRNWETQYF.

The chain joins TRBV6-5 to TRBJ1-1; D not resolved. The CDR3 length is 11 residues. Per germline, CDR1 MNHEY and CDR2 SVGAGI. Deletions cut 6 bases from V and 6 bases from J, with 8 bases between. DNA of the CDR3: TGTGCCAGCAGCACAATGGCTGAAGCTTTCTTT. Amino acid sequence: CASSTMAEAFF.

This chain links TRBV4-2 with TRBJ1-2, with no clear D. V lost 3 bases to trimming and J lost 2 bases, with 16 bases between them. The CDR3 is 16 amino acids. The germline V gene encodes CDR1 LGHNA and CDR2 YNFKEQ. The CDR3 bases are TGTGCCAGCAGCCAGGATTTGGCCTTGGGGAACTATGGCTACACCTTC. Its protein is CASSQDLALGNYGYTF.

The chain couples TRBV10-3 to TRBJ2-3; TRBD2 aligns across 7 bases. CDR3 length: 13 residues. Germline CDR1 is ENHRY and CDR2 is SYGVKD. J lost 5 bases, V lost 8 bases, and 7 bases had no gene match. CDR3 DNA: TGTGCCATCCGGGCCATAGCGGGAGATACGCAGTATTTT. Translation gives CAIRAIAGDTQYF.